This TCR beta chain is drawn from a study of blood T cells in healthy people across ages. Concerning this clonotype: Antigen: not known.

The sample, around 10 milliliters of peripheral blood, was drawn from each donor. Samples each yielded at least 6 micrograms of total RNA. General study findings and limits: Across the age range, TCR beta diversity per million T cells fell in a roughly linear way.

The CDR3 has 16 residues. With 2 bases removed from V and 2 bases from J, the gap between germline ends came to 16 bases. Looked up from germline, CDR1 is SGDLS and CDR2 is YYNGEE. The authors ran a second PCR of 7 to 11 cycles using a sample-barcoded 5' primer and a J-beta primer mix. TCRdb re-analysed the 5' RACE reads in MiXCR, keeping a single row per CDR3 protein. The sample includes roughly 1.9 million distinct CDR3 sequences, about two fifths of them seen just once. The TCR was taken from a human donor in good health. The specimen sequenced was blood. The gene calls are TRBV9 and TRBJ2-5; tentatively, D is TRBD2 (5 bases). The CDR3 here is CASSVRPRTSQETQYF. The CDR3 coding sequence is TGTGCCAGCAGCGTCCGCCCTAGGACTTCACAAGAGACCCAGTACTTC.